This T cell receptor (beta chain) was recorded in a study of blood T cell repertoires in COVID-19. Overall study: The samples span acute and convalescent COVID-19 from the United States, Italy and Spain. PBMCs, B-cell-depleted T cells, or T cells were the source of the cDNA or gDNA that made up the material.

The V and J ends lost 10 bases and 2 bases respectively, with 9 bases between them. The germline V gene encodes CDR1 SNHLY and CDR2 FYNNEI. The CDR3 has 11 residues. In the source study's methods: By means of reference gene primer amplification, nucleated cell counts were estimated. Some clones are missing from TCRdb's copy, which holds only in-frame ones; the method was immunoSEQ multiplex PCR. The D gene and trimming were derived from the DNA, and the V and J assignments and clone size from that table. The sample lists around 130,000 clones; 70% to 80% were seen once. The sequencing sample was made of peripheral blood. This sequence joins TRBV2 and TRBJ2-7; no reliable D call. This receptor was identified in a human donor in a cohort sampled during active COVID-19. The CDR3 nucleotides are TGTGCCATTAGACGGGCCTACGAGCAGTACTTC. Its protein is CAIRRAYEQYF. Drawing the rest from reference TRBV2 and TRBJ2-7, the complete variable domain is EPEVTQTPSHQVTQMGQEVILRCVPISNHLYFYWYRQILGQKVEFLVSFYNNEISEKSEIFDDQFSVERPDGSNFTLKIRSTKLEDSAMYFCAIRRAYEQYFGPGTRLTVT.